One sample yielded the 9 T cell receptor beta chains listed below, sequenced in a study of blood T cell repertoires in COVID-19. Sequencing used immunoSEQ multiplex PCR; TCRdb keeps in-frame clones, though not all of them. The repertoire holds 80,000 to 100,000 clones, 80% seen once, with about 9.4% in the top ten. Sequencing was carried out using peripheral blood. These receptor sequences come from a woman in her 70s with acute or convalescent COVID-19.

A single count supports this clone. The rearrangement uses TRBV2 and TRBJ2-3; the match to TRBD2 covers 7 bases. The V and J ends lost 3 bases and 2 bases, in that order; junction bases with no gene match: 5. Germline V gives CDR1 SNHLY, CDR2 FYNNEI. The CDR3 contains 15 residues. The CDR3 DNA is TGTGCCAGCAGTGACCTAGCGGAACACACAGATACGCAGTATTTT. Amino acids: CASSDLAEHTDTQYF.

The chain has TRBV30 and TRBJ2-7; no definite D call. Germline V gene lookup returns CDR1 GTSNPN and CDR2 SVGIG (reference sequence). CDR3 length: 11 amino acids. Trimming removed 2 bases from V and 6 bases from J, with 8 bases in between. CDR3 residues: CAWSTYSEQYF. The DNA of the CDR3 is TGTGCCTGGAGTACCTACAGCGAGCAGTACTTC.

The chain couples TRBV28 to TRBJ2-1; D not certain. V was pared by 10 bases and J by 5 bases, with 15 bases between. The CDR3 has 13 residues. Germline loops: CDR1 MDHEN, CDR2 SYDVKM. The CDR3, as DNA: TGTGCCACCAACCTAGGTCTTCACAATGAGCAGTTCTTC. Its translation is CATNLGLHNEQFF.

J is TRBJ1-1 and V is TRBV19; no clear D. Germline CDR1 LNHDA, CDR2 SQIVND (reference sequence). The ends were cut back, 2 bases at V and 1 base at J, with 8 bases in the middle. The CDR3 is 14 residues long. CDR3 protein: CASSISRGNTEAFF. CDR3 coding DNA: TGTGCCAGTAGTATAAGCAGAGGGAACACTGAAGCTTTCTTT.

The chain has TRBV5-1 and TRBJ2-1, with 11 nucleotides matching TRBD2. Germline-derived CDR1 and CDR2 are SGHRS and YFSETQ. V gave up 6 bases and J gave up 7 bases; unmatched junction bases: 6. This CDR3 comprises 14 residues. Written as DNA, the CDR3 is TGCGCCAGCAAAAAACTAGCGGGGGTAAATGAGCAGTTCTTC. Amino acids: CASKKLAGVNEQFF.

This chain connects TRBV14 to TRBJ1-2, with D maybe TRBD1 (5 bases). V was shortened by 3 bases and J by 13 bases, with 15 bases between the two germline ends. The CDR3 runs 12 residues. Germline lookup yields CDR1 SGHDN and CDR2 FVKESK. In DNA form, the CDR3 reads TGTGCCAGCAGCCAGGGACTGGGAGGCCCCACCTTC. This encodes CASSQGLGGPTF.

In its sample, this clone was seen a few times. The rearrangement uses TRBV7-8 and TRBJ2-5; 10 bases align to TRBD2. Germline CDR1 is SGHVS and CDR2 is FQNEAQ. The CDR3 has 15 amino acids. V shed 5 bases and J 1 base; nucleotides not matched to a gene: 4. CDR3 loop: CASSTRLAGQETQYF. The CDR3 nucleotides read TGTGCCAGCAGCACAAGACTAGCGGGCCAAGAGACCCAGTACTTC.

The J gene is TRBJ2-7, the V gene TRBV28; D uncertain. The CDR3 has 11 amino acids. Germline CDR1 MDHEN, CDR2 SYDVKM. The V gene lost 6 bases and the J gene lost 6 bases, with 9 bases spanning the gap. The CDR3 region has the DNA TGTGCCAGCAGCCGTCGAGGCGAGCAGTACTTC. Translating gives CASSRRGEQYF.

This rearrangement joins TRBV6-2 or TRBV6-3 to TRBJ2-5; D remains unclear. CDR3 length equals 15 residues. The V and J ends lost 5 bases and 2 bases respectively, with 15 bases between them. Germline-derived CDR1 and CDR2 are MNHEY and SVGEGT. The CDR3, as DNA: TGTGCCAGCAGTCCCACTCTAACAGAACAAGAGACCCAGTACTTC. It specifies CASSPTLTEQETQYF.